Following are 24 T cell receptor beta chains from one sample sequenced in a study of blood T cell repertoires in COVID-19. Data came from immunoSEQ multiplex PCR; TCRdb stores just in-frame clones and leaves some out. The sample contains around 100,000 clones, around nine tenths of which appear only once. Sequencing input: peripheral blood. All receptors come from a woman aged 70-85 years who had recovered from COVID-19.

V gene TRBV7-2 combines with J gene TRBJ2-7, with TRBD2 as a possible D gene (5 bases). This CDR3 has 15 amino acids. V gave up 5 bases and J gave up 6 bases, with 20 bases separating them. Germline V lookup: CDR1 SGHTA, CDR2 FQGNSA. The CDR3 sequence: CASSPRSGMGSEQYF. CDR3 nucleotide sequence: TGTGCCAGCAGCCCCAGGTCGGGGATGGGGTCCGAGCAGTACTTC. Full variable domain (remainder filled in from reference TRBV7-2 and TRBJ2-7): GAGVSQSPSNKVTEKGKDVELRCDPISGHTALYWYRQSLGQGLEFLIYFQGNSAPDKSGLPSDRFSAERTGGSVSTLTIQRTQQEDSAVYLCASSPRSGMGSEQYFGPGTRLTVT.

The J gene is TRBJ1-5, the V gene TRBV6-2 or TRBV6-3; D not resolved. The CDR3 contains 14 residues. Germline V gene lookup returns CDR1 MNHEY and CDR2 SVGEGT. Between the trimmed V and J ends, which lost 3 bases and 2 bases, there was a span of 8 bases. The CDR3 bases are TGTGCCAGCAGTTATTCCCAGGGCAATCAGCCCCAGCATTTT. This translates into CASSYSQGNQPQHF.

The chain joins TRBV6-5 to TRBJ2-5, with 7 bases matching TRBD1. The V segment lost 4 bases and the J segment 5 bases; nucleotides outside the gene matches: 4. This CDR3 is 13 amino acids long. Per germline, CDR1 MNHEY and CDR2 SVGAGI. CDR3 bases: TGTGCCAGCAGTTGGAGCAGGGGGGAGACCCAGTACTTC. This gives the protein CASSWSRGETQYF.

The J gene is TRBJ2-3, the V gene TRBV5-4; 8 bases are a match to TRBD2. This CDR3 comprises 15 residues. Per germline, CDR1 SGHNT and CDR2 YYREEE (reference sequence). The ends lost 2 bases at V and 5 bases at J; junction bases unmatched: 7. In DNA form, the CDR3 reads TGTGCCAGCAGCTTAGCGGGGGCGTGGGGAGATACGCAGTATTTT. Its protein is CASSLAGAWGDTQYF.

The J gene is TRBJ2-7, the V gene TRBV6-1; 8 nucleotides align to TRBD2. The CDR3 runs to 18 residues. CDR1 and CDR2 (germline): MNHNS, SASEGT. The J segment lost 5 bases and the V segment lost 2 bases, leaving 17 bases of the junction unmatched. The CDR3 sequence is CASSELLAGTVPGNEQYF. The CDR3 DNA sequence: TGTGCCAGCAGTGAATTGCTAGCGGGCACCGTTCCGGGAAACGAGCAGTACTTC.

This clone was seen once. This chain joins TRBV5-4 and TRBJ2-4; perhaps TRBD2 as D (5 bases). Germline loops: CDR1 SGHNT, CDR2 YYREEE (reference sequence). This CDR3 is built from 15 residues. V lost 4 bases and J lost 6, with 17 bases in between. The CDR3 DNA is TGTGCCAGCAGCACTGGACCCTTGGAGGTAAACATTCAGTACTTC. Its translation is CASSTGPLEVNIQYF. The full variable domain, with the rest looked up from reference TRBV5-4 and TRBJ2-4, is ETGVTQSPTHLIKTRGQQVTLRCSSQSGHNTVSWYQQALGQGPQFIFQYYREEENGRGNFPPRFSGLQFPNYSSELNVNALELDDSALYLCASSTGPLEVNIQYFGAGTRLSVL.

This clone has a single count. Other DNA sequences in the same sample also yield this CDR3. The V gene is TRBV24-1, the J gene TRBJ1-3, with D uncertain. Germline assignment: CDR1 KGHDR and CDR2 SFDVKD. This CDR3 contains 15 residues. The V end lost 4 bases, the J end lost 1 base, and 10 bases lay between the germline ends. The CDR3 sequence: CATSDPRGSGNTIYF. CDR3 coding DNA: TGTGCCACCAGTGACCCCAGAGGATCTGGAAACACCATATATTTT.

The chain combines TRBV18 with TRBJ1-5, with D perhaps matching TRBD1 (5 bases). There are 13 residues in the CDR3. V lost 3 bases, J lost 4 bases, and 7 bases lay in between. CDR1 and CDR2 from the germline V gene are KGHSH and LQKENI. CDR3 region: CASSPQGNQPQHF. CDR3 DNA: TGTGCCAGCTCACCGCAGGGAAATCAGCCCCAGCATTTT.

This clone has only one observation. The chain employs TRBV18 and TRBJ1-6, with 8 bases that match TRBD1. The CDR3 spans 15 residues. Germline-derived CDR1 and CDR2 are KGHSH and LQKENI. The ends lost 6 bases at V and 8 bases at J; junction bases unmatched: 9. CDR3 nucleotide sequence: TGTGCCAGCTCCTCCACAGGGGGAGATGATTCACCCCTCCACTTT. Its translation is CASSSTGGDDSPLHF.

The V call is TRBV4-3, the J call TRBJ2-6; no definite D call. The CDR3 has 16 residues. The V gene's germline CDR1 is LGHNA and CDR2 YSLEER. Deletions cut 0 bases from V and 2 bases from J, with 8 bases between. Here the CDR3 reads CASSQDSGTGANVLTF. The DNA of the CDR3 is TGCGCCAGCAGCCAAGATTCGGGTACTGGGGCCAACGTCCTGACTTTC.

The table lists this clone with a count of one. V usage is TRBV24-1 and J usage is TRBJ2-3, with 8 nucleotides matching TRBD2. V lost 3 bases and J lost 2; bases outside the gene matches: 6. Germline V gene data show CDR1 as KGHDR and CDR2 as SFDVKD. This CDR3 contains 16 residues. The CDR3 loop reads CATSDPWREATDTQYF. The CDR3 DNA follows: TGTGCCACCAGTGATCCCTGGCGGGAGGCCACAGATACGCAGTATTTT.

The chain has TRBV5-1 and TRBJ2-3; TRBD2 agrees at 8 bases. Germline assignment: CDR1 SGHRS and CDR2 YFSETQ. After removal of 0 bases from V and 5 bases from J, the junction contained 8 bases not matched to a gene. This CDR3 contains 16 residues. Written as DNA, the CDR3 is TGCGCCAGCAGCTTGGTCCCGGGGGGGCAGGAAGATACGCAGTATTTT. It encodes CASSLVPGGQEDTQYF. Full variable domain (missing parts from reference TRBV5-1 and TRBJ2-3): KAGVTQTPRYLIKTRGQQVTLSCSPISGHRSVSWYQQTPGQGLQFLFEYFSETQRNKGNFPGRFSGRQFSNSRSEMNVSTLELGDSALYLCASSLVPGGQEDTQYFGPGTRLTVL.

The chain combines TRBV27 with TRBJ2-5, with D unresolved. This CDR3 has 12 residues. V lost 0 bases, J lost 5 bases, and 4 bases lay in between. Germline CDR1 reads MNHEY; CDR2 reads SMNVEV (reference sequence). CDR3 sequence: CASSLSGETQYF. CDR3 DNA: TGTGCCAGCAGTTTATCCGGGGAGACCCAGTACTTC.

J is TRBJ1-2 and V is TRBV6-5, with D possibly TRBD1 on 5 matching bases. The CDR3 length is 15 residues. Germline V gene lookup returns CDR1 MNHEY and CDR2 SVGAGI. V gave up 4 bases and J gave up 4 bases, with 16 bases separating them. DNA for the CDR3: TGTGCCAGCAGTTCCCGCGGGGAGGGACGCTATGGCTACACCTTC. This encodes CASSSRGEGRYGYTF.

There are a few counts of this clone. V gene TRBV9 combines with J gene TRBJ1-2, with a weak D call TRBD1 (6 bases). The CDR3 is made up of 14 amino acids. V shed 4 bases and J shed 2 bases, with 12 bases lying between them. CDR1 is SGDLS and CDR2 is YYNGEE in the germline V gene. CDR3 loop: CASSPTTGNYGYTF. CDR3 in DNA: TGTGCCAGCAGCCCTACCACAGGGAACTATGGCTACACCTTC.

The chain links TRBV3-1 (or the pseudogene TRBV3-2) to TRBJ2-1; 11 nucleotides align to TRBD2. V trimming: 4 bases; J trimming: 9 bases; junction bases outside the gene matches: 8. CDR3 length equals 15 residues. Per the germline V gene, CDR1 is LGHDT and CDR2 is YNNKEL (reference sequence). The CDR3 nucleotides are TGTGCCAGCAGCCCTATAGCGGGAGGGCCCGTTGAGCAGTTCTTC. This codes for CASSPIAGGPVEQFF.

CDR3 DNA sequence: TGTGCCACCAGTGATTTTCGCAGGGGGCGTTACGAGCAGTACTTC. It codes for CATSDFRRGRYEQYF. The V call is TRBV24-1, the J call TRBJ2-7; 8 bases are a match to TRBD1. Germline-derived CDR1 and CDR2 are KGHDR and SFDVKD. CDR3 length: 15 residues. V shed 1 base, J shed 4 bases, and the junction held 5 bases outside the gene matches.

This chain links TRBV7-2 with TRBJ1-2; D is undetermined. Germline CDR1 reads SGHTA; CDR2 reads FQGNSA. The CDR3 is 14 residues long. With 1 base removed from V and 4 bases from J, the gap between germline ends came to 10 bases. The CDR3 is CASSLDAAAYGYTF. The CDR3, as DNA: TGTGCCAGCAGCTTAGACGCGGCGGCCTATGGCTACACCTTC.

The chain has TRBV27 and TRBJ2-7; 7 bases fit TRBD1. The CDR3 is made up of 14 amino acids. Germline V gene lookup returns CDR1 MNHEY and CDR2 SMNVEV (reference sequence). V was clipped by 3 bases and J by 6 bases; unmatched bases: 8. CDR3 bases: TGTGCCAGCAGTTTCCGGGACAGAATGCGCGAGCAGTACTTC. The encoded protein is CASSFRDRMREQYF.

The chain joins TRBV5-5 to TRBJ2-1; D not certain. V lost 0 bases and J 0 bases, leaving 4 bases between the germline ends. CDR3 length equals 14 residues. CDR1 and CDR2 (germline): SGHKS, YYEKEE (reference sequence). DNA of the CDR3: TGTGCCAGCAGCTTGGTCATCTCCTACAATGAGCAGTTCTTC. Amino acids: CASSLVISYNEQFF.

CDR3 protein: CASSEHSYEQYF. For the CDR3, the DNA is TGTGCCAGCAGTGAGCACAGCTACGAGCAGTACTTC. The chain links TRBV6-1 to TRBJ2-7; no reliable D call. V gave up 3 bases and J gave up 3 bases, with 6 bases separating them. The CDR3 consists of 12 residues. Germline V lookup: CDR1 MNHNS, CDR2 SASEGT.

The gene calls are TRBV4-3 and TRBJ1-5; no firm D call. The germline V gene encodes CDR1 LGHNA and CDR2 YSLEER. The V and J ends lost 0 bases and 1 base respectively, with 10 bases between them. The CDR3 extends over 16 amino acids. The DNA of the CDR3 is TGCGCCAGCAGCCAAGAAGGTCCCGGGAGCAATCAGCCCCAGCATTTT. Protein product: CASSQEGPGSNQPQHF.

The CDR3 DNA reads TGTGCCAGCAGCCAAGATCCGGTGGGGGGTTCCAAAAACATTCAGTACTTC. Amino acids: CASSQDPVGGSKNIQYF. The chain recombines TRBV4-2 with TRBJ2-4; D is perhaps TRBD2 (6 bases). The CDR3 sequence is 17 residues long. Germline loops: CDR1 LGHNA, CDR2 YNFKEQ. The germline V and J ends were trimmed by 0 bases and 2 bases, with 14 bases remaining between them.

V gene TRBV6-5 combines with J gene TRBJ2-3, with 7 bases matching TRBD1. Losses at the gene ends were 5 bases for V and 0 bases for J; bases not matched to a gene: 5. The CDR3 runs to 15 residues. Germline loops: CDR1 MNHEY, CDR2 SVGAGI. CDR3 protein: CASSRDRWSTDTQYF. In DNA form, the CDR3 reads TGTGCCAGCAGTCGGGACAGATGGAGCACAGATACGCAGTATTTT.